Below, 10 T cell receptor beta chains from the same sample are listed, as sequenced in a study of T cells in Graves' hyperthyroidism and ophthalmopathy. There were TCR beta CDR3 regions amplified from RNA transcripts. The HTBI primer set served for first-round RT-PCR of the TCR CDR3. MiXCR, applied by TCRdb to the multiplex PCR reads, yields one record per CDR3 protein. The sample records about 150,000 distinct CDR3 sequences, around 20% being singletons. The sequenced sample consisted of blood. These receptors all stem from a woman between 45 and 60 years old with Graves' hyperthyroidism that later progressed to Graves' ophthalmopathy.

This clonotype has just a few counts. The chain joins TRBV20-1 to TRBJ2-3; 9 nucleotides align to TRBD1. The germline V gene has CDR1 DFQATT and CDR2 SNEGSKA (reference sequence). This CDR3 has 15 amino acids. The junction had 5 bases not matched to a gene; V was cut back by 3 bases and J by 1 base. Here the CDR3 DNA reads TGCAGTGCTAGCGGGACAGGGAGCGGCACAGATACGCAGTATTTT. This codes for CSASGTGSGTDTQYF.

This clonotype occurred many times. The chain joins TRBV28 to TRBJ1-1; a possible D gene is TRBD1 (6 bases). Trimming removed 6 bases at V and 1 base at J, with 12 bases between. The germline V gene encodes CDR1 MDHEN and CDR2 SYDVKM. The CDR3 contains 14 residues. As DNA, the CDR3 is TGTGCCAGCAGGGGAATGGGGGCGAACACTGAAGCTTTCTTT. This gives the protein CASRGMGANTEAFF.

This clonotype was counted many times. The chain uses TRBV3-1 and TRBJ2-3; TRBD2 agrees at 8 bases. The CDR3 is 16 amino acids. V lost 0 bases, J lost 2 bases, and 4 bases stayed unmatched. Germline-derived CDR1 and CDR2 are LGHDT and YNNKEL (reference sequence). CDR3 DNA: TGTGCCAGCAGCCAAGATGTTAGCGGGAACACAGATACGCAGTATTTT. This gives the protein CASSQDVSGNTDTQYF.

At least ten counts were recorded for this clonotype. V is TRBV11-3 and J is TRBJ2-1, with D tentatively TRBD1 (5 bases). Germline values: CDR1 SGHNT, CDR2 YENEEA. This CDR3 contains 13 residues. Trimming pared 0 bases from V and 9 bases from J, leaving 9 bases between. The CDR3 nucleotides are TGTGCCAGCAGCTTAGATCGTCAGGGTGAGCAGTTCTTC. Residues: CASSLDRQGEQFF. The entire variable domain, with the rest obtained from reference TRBV11-3 and TRBJ2-1, is as follows: EAGVVQSPRYKIIEKKQPVAFWCNPISGHNTLYWYLQNLGQGPELLIRYENEEAVDDSQLPKDRFSAERLKGVDSTLKIQPAELGDSAVYLCASSLDRQGEQFFGPGTRLTVL.

Many counts were recorded for this clonotype. V and J are TRBV5-1 and TRBJ2-3; D gene unclear. Trimming left V 0 bases short and J 6 bases short, with 8 bases between. This CDR3 is 13 amino acids long. Germline CDR1 is SGHRS and CDR2 is YFSETQ. The CDR3 reads CASSLAMADTQYF. The CDR3 coding sequence is TGCGCCAGCAGCTTGGCCATGGCGGATACGCAGTATTTT.

Ten or more counts support this clonotype. The rearrangement uses TRBV6-1 and TRBJ2-7, with 8 bases fitting TRBD1. Per the germline V gene, CDR1 is MNHNS and CDR2 is SASEGT. The junction had 10 bases not matched to a gene; V was cut back by 6 bases and J by 6 bases. The CDR3 covers 14 residues. The CDR3 nucleotides read TGTGCCAGCAGCCGTAGACAGGGGAGGAGCGAGCAGTACTTC. This sequence encodes CASSRRQGRSEQYF.

The chain recombines TRBV5-1 with TRBJ2-2, with unresolved D. V was clipped by 1 base and J by 6 bases, with 7 bases between them. The CDR3 extends over 13 amino acids. Germline CDR1 reads SGHRS; CDR2 reads YFSETQ. The CDR3 reads CASSLIGSGELFF. The CDR3 region has the DNA TGCGCCAGCAGCTTGATTGGCTCCGGGGAGCTGTTTTTT.

This clonotype has only a few counts. V is TRBV28 and J is TRBJ2-2, with 8 positions matching TRBD2. CDR1 is MDHEN, CDR2 SYDVKM, per germline. The CDR3 is 14 amino acids. V lost 9 bases to trimming and J lost 5 bases; unmatched junction nucleotides: 8. The CDR3 protein is CASTGTRGTGELFF. The CDR3 coding sequence is TGTGCCAGTACCGGGACTAGAGGTACCGGGGAGCTGTTTTTT.

This sequence joins TRBV20-1 and TRBJ2-2; D not certain. From germline, CDR1 is DFQATT and CDR2 SNEGSKA (reference sequence). This CDR3 has 14 residues. With 0 bases removed from V and 3 bases from J, the gap between germline ends came to 8 bases. CDR3 nucleotide sequence: TGCAGTGCTAGAGATCTCCCAGACACCGGGGAGCTGTTTTTT. Protein: CSARDLPDTGELFF.

The rearrangement links TRBV29-1 to TRBJ1-2; D ambiguous. This CDR3 comprises 12 residues. Germline assignment: CDR1 SQVTM and CDR2 ANQGSEA. Trimming left V 1 base short and J 4 bases short, with 7 bases between. CDR3 region: CSVEASLYGYTF. CDR3 bases: TGCAGCGTTGAAGCCAGCCTCTATGGCTACACCTTC. The whole variable domain, remainder taken from reference TRBV29-1 and TRBJ1-2, is SAVISQKPSRDICQRGTSLTIQCQVDSQVTMMFWYRQQPGQSLTLIATANQGSEATYESGFVIDKFPISRPNLTFSTLTVSNMSPEDSSIYLCSVEASLYGYTFGSGTRLTVV.